The 14 T cell receptor beta chains below all came from one sample that was sequenced in a study of T cell repertoires in aging, cancer and after chemotherapy. A mixed TRB-A/B primer pool amplified rearranged TRB by multiplex touch-down PCR. TCRdb called the multiplex PCR reads again in MiXCR, with one record for every CDR3 protein. The repertoire includes more than 7,000 distinct CDR3 sequences, under 35% of them detected once, and approximately 3.5% sits in the top ten. Amplification of TCR beta used genomic DNA extracted from peripheral blood. The material sequenced was blood. The receptors were gathered from a human donor in good health.

This clonotype was observed a handful of times. The gene calls are TRBV19 and TRBJ1-2, with 8 bases that match TRBD1. The CDR3 runs to 16 residues. CDR1 is LNHDA and CDR2 is SQIVND in the germline V gene (reference sequence). J lost 4 bases, V lost 9 bases, and 16 bases had no gene match. CDR3 protein: CASSTGARGRFYGYTF. In DNA, the CDR3 is TGTGCCAGCAGCACAGGGGCCAGGGGGCGATTCTATGGCTACACCTTC.

J is TRBJ2-3 and V is TRBV18; D call uncertain. The germline V gene encodes CDR1 KGHSH and CDR2 LQKENI. The V and J ends lost 3 bases and 2 bases respectively, with 9 bases between them. The CDR3 covers 14 residues. CDR3 amino acids: CASSPSENTDTQYF. CDR3 coding DNA: TGTGCCAGCTCACCCTCCGAGAACACAGATACGCAGTATTTT.

The genes are TRBV7-2 and TRBJ2-3; D remains ambiguous. The CDR3 is 13 residues long. The germline V gene has CDR1 SGHTA and CDR2 FQGNSA. V was cut by 1 base and J by 5 bases, with 7 bases left in between. The CDR3 here is CASSLGLGDTQYF. DNA for the CDR3: TGTGCCAGCAGCTTAGGGCTGGGAGATACGCAGTATTTT.

The chain combines TRBV27 with TRBJ1-1; D remains unclear. From germline, CDR1 is MNHEY and CDR2 SMNVEV (reference sequence). Trimming took off 2 bases at V and 6 bases at J, with 13 bases between the two ends. The CDR3 is made up of 14 amino acids. The CDR3 DNA reads as TGTGCCAGCAGTTTAGGCAGAGGGAGGGCTGAAGCTTTCTTT. Residues: CASSLGRGRAEAFF.

This clonotype was counted once. The genes are TRBV6-2 or TRBV6-3 and TRBJ1-5, with TRBD1 matching over 10 bases. The V segment lost 4 bases and the J segment 9 bases; nucleotides outside the gene matches: 9. The CDR3 spans 15 residues. Germline lookup yields CDR1 MNHEY and CDR2 SVGEGT. CDR3 in DNA: TGTGCCAGCAGTTCGGGACAGGGGACGGGTGGGCCCCAGCATTTT. It encodes CASSSGQGTGGPQHF.

V is TRBV19 and J is TRBJ1-5; D is perhaps TRBD1 (6 bases). The V and J ends lost 6 bases and 5 bases respectively, with 20 bases between them. The CDR3 covers 16 residues. Germline V gene lookup returns CDR1 LNHDA and CDR2 SQIVND (reference sequence). The DNA for the CDR3 is TGTGCCAGTAGCTTGGGGGGGCCGAGGGATTATCAGCCCCAGCATTTT. Translated, it gives CASSLGGPRDYQPQHF.

The V and J genes are TRBV20-1 and TRBJ2-4, with 7 positions matching TRBD1. The V gene end was trimmed by 1 base and the J gene end by 5 bases; junction bases not matched to a gene: 11. In germline, CDR1 is DFQATT, CDR2 SNEGSKA (reference sequence). The CDR3 extends over 16 amino acids. The CDR3: CSARVFGTEGENIQYF. CDR3 in DNA: TGCAGTGCTAGAGTGTTCGGGACAGAGGGGGAAAACATTCAGTACTTC.

DNA for the CDR3: TGTGCCAGCAGCCCCGGGACTAGCGGGTACAATGAGCAGTTCTTC. Residues: CASSPGTSGYNEQFF. V and J are TRBV5-4 and TRBJ2-1; 12 bases map to TRBD2. V lost 4 bases, J lost 4 bases, and 3 bases stayed unmatched. The CDR3 is made up of 15 amino acids. Germline loops: CDR1 SGHNT, CDR2 YYREEE (reference sequence).

V usage is TRBV14 and J usage is TRBJ1-6; D is unclear. V lost 1 base to trimming and J lost 8 bases, with 9 bases between them. CDR1 and CDR2 from the germline V gene are SGHDN and FVKESK. The CDR3 loop spans 14 amino acids. CDR3 in amino acids: CASSQGREYSPLHF. The CDR3 DNA follows: TGTGCCAGCAGCCAAGGGCGGGAGTATTCACCCCTCCACTTT.

The chain employs TRBV6-1 and TRBJ1-1; tentative D call: TRBD1 (5 bases). CDR1 and CDR2 (germline): MNHNS, SASEGT. Trimming took 3 bases from V and 1 from J, leaving 15 bases between them. The CDR3 consists of 16 residues. The CDR3 reads CASSETDSDKNTEAFF. For the CDR3, the DNA is TGTGCCAGCAGTGAGACAGACTCGGATAAGAACACTGAAGCTTTCTTT.

Within the sample, this clonotype is medium-sized. The rearrangement uses TRBV6-5 and TRBJ2-5; TRBD2 matches at 10 bases. CDR3 length: 13 residues. CDR1 is MNHEY and CDR2 is SVGAGI in the germline V gene. After removal of 11 bases from V and 4 bases from J, the junction contained 7 bases not matched to a gene. The CDR3 region has the DNA TGTGCCGTAGCGGGGGGCCTCGTAGAGACCCAGTACTTC. Translation gives CAVAGGLVETQYF.

Only one count was recorded for this clonotype. The chain links TRBV13 to TRBJ2-5; D perhaps matches TRBD1 (6 bases). Per the germline V gene, CDR1 is PRHDT and CDR2 is FYEKMQ (reference sequence). The CDR3 extends over 13 amino acids. The V and J ends lost 5 bases and 7 bases respectively, with 14 bases between them. The CDR3 sequence: CASSGGRSRTQYF. CDR3 nucleotide sequence: TGTGCCAGCAGCGGGGGCCGCAGCAGGACCCAGTACTTC.

The chain recombines TRBV7-2 with TRBJ1-4, with D perhaps matching TRBD1 (6 bases). The germline V gene has CDR1 SGHTA and CDR2 FQGNSA. This CDR3 has 17 amino acids. V lost 2 bases, J lost 4 bases, and 17 bases lay in between. Written as DNA, the CDR3 is TGTGCCAGCAGCTTAAGGATCAGGGGCGGGGGTAATGAAAAACTGTTTTTT. Its translation: CASSLRIRGGGNEKLFF.

J is TRBJ2-7 and V is TRBV7-2; TRBD2 is a possible D gene (5 bases). CDR1 is SGHTA and CDR2 is FQGNSA in the germline V gene. The CDR3 runs to 15 residues. The ends were cut back, 3 bases at V and 7 bases at J, with 19 bases in the middle. The CDR3 DNA follows: TGTGCCAGCAGCTTTTCTGGACTCGCACCGGGGGAGCAGTACTTC. Translated: CASSFSGLAPGEQYF. The full variable domain, in which reference TRBV7-2 and TRBJ2-7 provide the parts outside the CDR3, is GAGVSQSPSNKVTEKGKDVELRCDPISGHTALYWYRQSLGQGLEFLIYFQGNSAPDKSGLPSDRFSAERTGGSVSTLTIQRTQQEDSAVYLCASSFSGLAPGEQYFGPGTRLTVT.